The source of this TCR beta chain is a study of OX40 agonist ivuxolimab in advanced cancers. Overall study results and limits: On average, CD8+ T cells showed a greater number of expanded clones than CD4+. Still undetermined is the antigen specificity of the expanded peripheral T cells.

The protocol was immunoSEQ multiplex PCR, while the TCRdb copy is restricted to in-frame clones and leaves out a portion. Among 60,000 to 70,000 clones, 80% to 90% were seen once, and the ten largest hold under 2.5%. Remarks on this clone: The antigen is unknown.

V lost 3 bases, J lost 7 bases, and 18 bases lay in between. Looked up from germline, CDR1 is KGHSH and CDR2 is LQKENI. The CDR3 has 15 amino acids. The sample in question was CD4+ or CD8+ T cells sorted from blood, obtained in a trial of the OX40 agonist ivuxolimab. The V gene is TRBV18, the J gene TRBJ1-2; possibly TRBD1 for D (5 bases). This TCR derives from an adult with an advanced solid tumor such as melanoma, head and neck, liver or kidney cancer. CDR3 bases: TGTGCCAGCTCACCCTTGTCCGAGGGGCAAGGTGGCTACACCTTC. Translating gives CASSPLSEGQGGYTF. Supplemented by reference TRBV18 and TRBJ1-2, the full variable domain reads NAGVMQNPRHLVRRRGQEARLRCSPMKGHSHVYWYRQLPEEGLKFMVYLQKENIIDESGMPKERFSAEFPKEGPSILRIQQVVRGDSAAYFCASSPLSEGQGGYTFGSGTRLTVV.